This T cell receptor (beta chain) was sequenced in a study of T cells in Graves' hyperthyroidism and ophthalmopathy. Regions amplified from RNA transcripts were the TCR beta CDR3 regions. The HTBI primer set was used in a first-round RT-PCR of the TCR CDR3. Each CDR3 protein is one row after TCRdb ran MiXCR on the multiplex PCR reads. The repertoire holds approximately 600,000 distinct CDR3 sequences, with 14% to 15% as singletons. CDR3 size: 14 residues. The germline CDR1 and CDR2 sequences are MNHEY and SVGAGI. V lost 3 bases to trimming and J lost 1 base, with 4 bases between them. This clonotype was recorded at least ten times.

The V and J genes are TRBV6-5 and TRBJ2-6; D unclear. The sample comprised blood. This clonotype was sampled from a woman aged 40 to 55 with Graves' ophthalmopathy. CDR3 region: CASSYVSGANVLTF. In nucleotides, the CDR3 is TGTGCCAGCAGTTATGTGTCTGGGGCCAACGTCCTGACTTTC.